What follows are 3 T cell receptor beta chains derived from one specimen sequenced in a study of beta chain features in type 1 diabetes. TCRB transcripts that were expressed got sequenced, as all of the isolated RNA had been reverse transcribed. Only in-frame clones appear in the TCRdb table, and some are missing; sequencing was by immunoSEQ multiplex PCR. The sample records approximately 380,000 clones, over 13% being singletons. Material for sequencing was naive CD4+ T cells from blood. Receptor source: a woman younger than 30 in good health.

V usage is TRBV5-1 and J usage is TRBJ2-7; TRBD1 might be the D (6 bases). Trimming stripped 4 bases from V and 3 bases from J, with 14 bases between. This CDR3 contains 14 residues. Per germline, CDR1 SGHRS and CDR2 YFSETQ. CDR3 DNA: TGCGCCAGCAGCAGCAGACAGGCCAACTACGAGCAGTACTTC. Translated: CASSSRQANYEQYF.

The chain is built from TRBV11-2 and TRBJ1-2, with 8 nucleotides matching TRBD1. Trimming took 7 bases from V and 7 from J; bases not matched to a gene: 14. Per germline, CDR1 SGHAT and CDR2 FQNNGV. CDR3 length: 15 amino acids. CDR3: CASNPGQGSVFGYTF. The DNA of the CDR3 is TGTGCCAGCAACCCCGGACAGGGTAGTGTTTTTGGCTACACCTTC.

The V call is TRBV11-2, the J call TRBJ2-7, with TRBD1 identical over 11 bases. With 5 bases clipped from V and 7 bases from J, the junction kept 13 bases outside the gene matches. The CDR3 has 16 residues. CDR1 is SGHAT and CDR2 is FQNNGV in the germline V gene. CDR3 bases: TGTGCCAGCAGCCTCGAAGGGACAGGGGGTCCACGGGAGCAGTACTTC. This codes for CASSLEGTGGPREQYF.